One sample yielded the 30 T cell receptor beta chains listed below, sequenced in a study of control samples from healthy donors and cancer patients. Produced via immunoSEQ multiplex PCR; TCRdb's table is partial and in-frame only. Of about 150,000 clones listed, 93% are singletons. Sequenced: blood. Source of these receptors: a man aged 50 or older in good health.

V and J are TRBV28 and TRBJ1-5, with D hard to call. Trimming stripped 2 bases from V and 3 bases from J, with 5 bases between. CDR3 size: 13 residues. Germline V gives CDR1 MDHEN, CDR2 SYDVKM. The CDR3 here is CASSLLNNQPQHF. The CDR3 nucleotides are TGTGCCAGCAGTTTACTGAACAATCAGCCCCAGCATTTT.

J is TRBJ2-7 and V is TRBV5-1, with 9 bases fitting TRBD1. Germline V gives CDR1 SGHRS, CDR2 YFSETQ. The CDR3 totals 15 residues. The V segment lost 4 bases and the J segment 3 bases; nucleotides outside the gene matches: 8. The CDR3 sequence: CASSTGTGSYYEQYF. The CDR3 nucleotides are TGCGCCAGCAGCACCGGGACAGGGTCCTACTACGAGCAGTACTTC.

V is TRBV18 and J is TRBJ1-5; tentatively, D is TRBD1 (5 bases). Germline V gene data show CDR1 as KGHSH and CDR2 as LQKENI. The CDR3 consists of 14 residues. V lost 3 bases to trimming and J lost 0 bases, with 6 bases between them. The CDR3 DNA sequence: TGTGCCAGCTCACCGACAGATAGCAATCAGCCCCAGCATTTT. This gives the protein CASSPTDSNQPQHF.

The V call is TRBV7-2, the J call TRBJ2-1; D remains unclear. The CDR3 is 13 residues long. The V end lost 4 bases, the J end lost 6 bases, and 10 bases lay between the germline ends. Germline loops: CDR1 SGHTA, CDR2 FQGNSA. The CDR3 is CASSSQTSNEQFF. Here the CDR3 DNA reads TGTGCCAGCAGCTCCCAGACCAGCAATGAGCAGTTCTTC.

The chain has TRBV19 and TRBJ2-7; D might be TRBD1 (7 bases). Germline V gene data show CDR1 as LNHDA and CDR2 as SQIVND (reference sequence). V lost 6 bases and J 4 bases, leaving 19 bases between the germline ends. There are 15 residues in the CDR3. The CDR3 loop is CASSARWAGQYEQYF. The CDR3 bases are TGTGCCAGTAGCGCCAGGTGGGCGGGACAGTACGAGCAGTACTTC.

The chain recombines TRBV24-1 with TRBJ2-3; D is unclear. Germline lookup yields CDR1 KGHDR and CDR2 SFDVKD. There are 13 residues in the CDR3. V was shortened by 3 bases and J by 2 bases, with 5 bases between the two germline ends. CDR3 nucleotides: TGTGCCACCAGTGATGAGGTCACAGATACGCAGTATTTT. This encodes CATSDEVTDTQYF.

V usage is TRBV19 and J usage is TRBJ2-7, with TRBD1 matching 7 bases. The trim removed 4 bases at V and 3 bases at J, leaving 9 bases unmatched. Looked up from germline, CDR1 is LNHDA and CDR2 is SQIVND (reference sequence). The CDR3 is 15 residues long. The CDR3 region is CASSTAGTANYEQYF. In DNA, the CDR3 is TGTGCCAGTAGTACCGCCGGGACAGCAAACTACGAGCAGTACTTC.

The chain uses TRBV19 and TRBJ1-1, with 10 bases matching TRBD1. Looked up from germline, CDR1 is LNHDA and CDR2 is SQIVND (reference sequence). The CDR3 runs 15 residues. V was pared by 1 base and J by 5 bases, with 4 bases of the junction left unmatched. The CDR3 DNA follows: TGTGCCAGTAGTATAGTCGGACAGGGGGGGACTGAAGCTTTCTTT. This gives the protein CASSIVGQGGTEAFF.

The CDR3, as DNA: TGTGCCAGCAGCTTAAACCCGGGACAGGGTGGATTGAACACCATATATTTT. It codes for CASSLNPGQGGLNTIYF. The chain has TRBV7-6 and TRBJ1-3; 9 bases fit TRBD1. V shed 2 bases, J shed 7 bases, and the junction held 12 bases outside the gene matches. The CDR3 is made up of 17 amino acids. Germline V lookup: CDR1 SGHVS, CDR2 FNYEAQ. Combining the CDR3 with reference TRBV7-6 and TRBJ1-3 gives the whole variable domain GAGVSQSPRYKVTKRGQDVALRCDPISGHVSLYWYRQALGQGPEFLTYFNYEAQQDKSGLPNDRFSAERPEGSISTLTIQRTEQRDSAMYRCASSLNPGQGGLNTIYFGEGSWLTVV.

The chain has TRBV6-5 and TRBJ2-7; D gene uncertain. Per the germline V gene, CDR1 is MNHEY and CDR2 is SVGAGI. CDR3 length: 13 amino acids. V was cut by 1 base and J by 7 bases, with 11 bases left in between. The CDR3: CASSYFPYSEQYF. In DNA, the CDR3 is TGTGCCAGCAGTTACTTCCCCTATTCGGAGCAGTACTTC.

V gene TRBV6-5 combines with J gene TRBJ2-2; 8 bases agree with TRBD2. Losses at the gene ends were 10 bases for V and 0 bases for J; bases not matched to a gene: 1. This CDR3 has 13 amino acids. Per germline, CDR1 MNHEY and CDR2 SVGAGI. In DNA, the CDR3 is TGTGCCACGCGGGGGGCGAACACCGGGGAGCTGTTTTTT. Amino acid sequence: CATRGANTGELFF.

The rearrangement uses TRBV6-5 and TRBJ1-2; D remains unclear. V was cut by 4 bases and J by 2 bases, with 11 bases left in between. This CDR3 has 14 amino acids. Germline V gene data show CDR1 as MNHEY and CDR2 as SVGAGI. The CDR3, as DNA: TGTGCCAGCAGTTTATCCCCTCGCAACTATGGCTACACCTTC. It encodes CASSLSPRNYGYTF.

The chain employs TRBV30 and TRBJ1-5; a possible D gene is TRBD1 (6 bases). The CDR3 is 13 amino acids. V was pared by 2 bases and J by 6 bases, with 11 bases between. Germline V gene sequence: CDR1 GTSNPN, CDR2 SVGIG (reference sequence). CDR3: CAWSSRGAQPQHF. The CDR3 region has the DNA TGTGCCTGGAGTAGCAGGGGCGCTCAGCCCCAGCATTTT.

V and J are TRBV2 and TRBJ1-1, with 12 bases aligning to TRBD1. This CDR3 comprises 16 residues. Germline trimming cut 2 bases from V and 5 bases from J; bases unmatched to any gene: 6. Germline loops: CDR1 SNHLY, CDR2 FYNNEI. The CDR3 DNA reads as TGTGCCAGCAGTGAAAAGGGACAGGGGGCGAGGACTGAAGCTTTCTTT. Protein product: CASSEKGQGARTEAFF. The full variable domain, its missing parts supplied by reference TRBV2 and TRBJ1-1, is EPEVTQTPSHQVTQMGQEVILRCVPISNHLYFYWYRQILGQKVEFLVSFYNNEISEKSEIFDDQFSVERPDGSNFTLKIRSTKLEDSAMYFCASSEKGQGARTEAFFGQGTRLTVV.

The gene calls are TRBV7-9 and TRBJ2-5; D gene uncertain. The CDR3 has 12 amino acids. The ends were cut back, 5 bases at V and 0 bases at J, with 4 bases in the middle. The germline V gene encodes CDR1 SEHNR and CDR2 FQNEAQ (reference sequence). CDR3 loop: CASSRDQETQYF. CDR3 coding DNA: TGTGCCAGCAGCCGGGACCAAGAGACCCAGTACTTC.

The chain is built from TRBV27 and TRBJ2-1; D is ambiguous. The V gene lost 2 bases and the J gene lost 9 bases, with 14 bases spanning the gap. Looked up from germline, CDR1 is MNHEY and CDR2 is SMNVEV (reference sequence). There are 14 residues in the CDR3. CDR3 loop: CASSLGRIGGEQFF. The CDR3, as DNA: TGTGCCAGCAGTTTAGGGCGTATTGGTGGTGAGCAGTTCTTC.

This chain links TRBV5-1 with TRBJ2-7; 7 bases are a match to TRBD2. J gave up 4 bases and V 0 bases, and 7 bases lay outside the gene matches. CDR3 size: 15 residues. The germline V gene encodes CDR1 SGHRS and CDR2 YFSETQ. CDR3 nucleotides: TGCGCCAGCAGCTTGGCACGCGGGAGAATGTACGAGCAGTACTTC. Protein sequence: CASSLARGRMYEQYF.

CDR3 nucleotides: TGCGCCAGCAGCTTGGATCGGACTTCATCCTACGAGCAGTACTTC. Translated: CASSLDRTSSYEQYF. The chain employs TRBV5-1 and TRBJ2-7, with D possibly being TRBD2 (5 bases). The CDR3 covers 15 residues. Germline values: CDR1 SGHRS, CDR2 YFSETQ. V was trimmed by 0 bases and J by 1 base, leaving 11 bases between them.

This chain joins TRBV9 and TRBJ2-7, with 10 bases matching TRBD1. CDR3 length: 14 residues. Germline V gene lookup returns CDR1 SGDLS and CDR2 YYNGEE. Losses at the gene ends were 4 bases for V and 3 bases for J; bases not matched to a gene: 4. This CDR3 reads CASSPGTGDYEQYF. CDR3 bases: TGTGCCAGCAGCCCTGGGACAGGGGACTACGAGCAGTACTTC.

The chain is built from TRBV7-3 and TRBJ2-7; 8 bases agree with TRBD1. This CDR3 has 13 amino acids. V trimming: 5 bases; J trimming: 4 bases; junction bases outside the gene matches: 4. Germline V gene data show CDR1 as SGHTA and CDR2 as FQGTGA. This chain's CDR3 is CASSIGTGYEQYF. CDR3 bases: TGTGCCAGCAGCATCGGGACAGGATACGAGCAGTACTTC.

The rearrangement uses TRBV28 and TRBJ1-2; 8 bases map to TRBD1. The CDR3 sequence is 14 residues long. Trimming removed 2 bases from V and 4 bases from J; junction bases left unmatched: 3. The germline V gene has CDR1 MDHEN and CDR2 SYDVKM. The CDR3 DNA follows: TGTGCCAGCAGTTTAAGGGACAGGTCCTATGGCTACACCTTC. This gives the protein CASSLRDRSYGYTF.

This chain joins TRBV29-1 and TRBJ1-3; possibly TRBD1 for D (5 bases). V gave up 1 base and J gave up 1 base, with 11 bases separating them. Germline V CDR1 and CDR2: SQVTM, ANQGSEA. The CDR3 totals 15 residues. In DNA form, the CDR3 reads TGCAGCGTTGAAGTGCGGCAGGGATCTGGAAACACCATATATTTT. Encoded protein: CSVEVRQGSGNTIYF.

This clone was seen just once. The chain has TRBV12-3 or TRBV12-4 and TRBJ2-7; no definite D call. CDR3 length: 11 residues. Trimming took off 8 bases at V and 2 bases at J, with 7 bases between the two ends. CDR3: CASGVTYEQYF. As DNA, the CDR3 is TGTGCCAGCGGGGTTACCTACGAGCAGTACTTC.

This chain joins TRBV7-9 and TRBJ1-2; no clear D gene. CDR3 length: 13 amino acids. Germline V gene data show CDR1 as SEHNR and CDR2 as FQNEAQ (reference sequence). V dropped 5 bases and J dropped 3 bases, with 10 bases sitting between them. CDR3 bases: TGTGCCAGCAGCCTAAATAATGACTATGGCTACACCTTC. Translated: CASSLNNDYGYTF.

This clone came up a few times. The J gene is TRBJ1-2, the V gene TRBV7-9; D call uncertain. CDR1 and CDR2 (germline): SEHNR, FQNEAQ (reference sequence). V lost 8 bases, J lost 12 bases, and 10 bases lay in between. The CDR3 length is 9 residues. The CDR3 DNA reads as TGTGCCAGCTACCCTAAGGACACCTTC. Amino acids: CASYPKDTF. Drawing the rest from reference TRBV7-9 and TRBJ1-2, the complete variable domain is DTGVSQNPRHKITKRGQNVTFRCDPISEHNRLYWYRQTLGQGPEFLTYFQNEAQLEKSRLLSDRFSAERPKGSFSTLEIQRTEQGDSAMYLCASYPKDTFGSGTRLTVV.

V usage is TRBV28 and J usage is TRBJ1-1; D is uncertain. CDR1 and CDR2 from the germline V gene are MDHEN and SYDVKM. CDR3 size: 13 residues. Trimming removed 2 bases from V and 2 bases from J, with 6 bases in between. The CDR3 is CASSLVSNTEAFF. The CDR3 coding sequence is TGTGCCAGCAGTTTAGTTAGCAACACTGAAGCTTTCTTT.

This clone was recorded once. CDR3 amino acids: CAWIFGSTGANVLTF. CDR3 coding DNA: TGTGCCTGGATATTCGGCTCAACTGGGGCCAACGTCCTGACTTTC. This chain connects TRBV30 to TRBJ2-6; the D is unclear. The CDR3 spans 15 residues. Between the trimmed V and J ends, which lost 4 bases and 2 bases, there was a span of 12 bases. Germline-derived CDR1 and CDR2 are GTSNPN and SVGIG (reference sequence).

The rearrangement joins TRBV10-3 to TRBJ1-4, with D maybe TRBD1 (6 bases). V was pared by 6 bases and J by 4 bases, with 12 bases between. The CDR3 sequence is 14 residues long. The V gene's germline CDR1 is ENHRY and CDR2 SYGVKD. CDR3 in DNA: TGTGCCATCAGGGAGACAGGCAATAATGAAAAACTGTTTTTT. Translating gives CAIRETGNNEKLFF.

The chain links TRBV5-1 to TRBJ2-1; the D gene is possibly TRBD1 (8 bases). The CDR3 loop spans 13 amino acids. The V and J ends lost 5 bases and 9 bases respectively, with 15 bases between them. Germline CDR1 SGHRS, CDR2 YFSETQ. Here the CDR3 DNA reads TGCGCCAGCAGTCTGACAGGGGAGGGTGAGCAGTTCTTC. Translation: CASSLTGEGEQFF.

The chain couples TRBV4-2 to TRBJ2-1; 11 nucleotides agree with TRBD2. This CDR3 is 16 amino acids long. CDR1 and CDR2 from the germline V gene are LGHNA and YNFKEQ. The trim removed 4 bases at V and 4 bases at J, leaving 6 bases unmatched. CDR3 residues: CASSLGLAETYNEQFF. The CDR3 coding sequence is TGTGCCAGCAGCCTGGGACTAGCGGAAACTTACAATGAGCAGTTCTTC.